A selection of T cell receptor beta chains follows, all from one sample in a study of shared clonotypes between healthy human individuals. TCRdb keeps only in-frame clones here, not all; method: immunoSEQ multiplex PCR. The sample consists of 2 million to 2.5 million clones, around 95% of them appearing once. The sequenced material came from naive CD4+ T cells sorted from blood. The receptors come from a man between 18 and 29 years old in good health. Each CDR3 is given with its conserved first and last residue. Fields, in order: clone size, D gene, CDR3 length, V gene, J gene, CDR3 protein, CDR3 DNA. D genes are given only for firm matches. Clone size is not always given. Where it is, it says once, few, many or a class for expanded clones.

clone_size: .
d_call: .
cdr3_length: 13
v_call: TRBV5-1
j_call: TRBJ1-6
cdr3_aa: CASSQGASSPLHF
cdr3_nt: TGCGCCAGCAGCCAGGGAGCAAGTTCACCCCTCCACTTT

clone_size: .
d_call: .
cdr3_length: 14
v_call: TRBV7-8
j_call: TRBJ1-2
cdr3_aa: CASSQGKFNYGYTF
cdr3_nt: TGTGCCAGCAGCCAGGGGAAGTTTAACTATGGCTACACCTTC

clone_size: .
d_call: .
cdr3_length: 14
v_call: TRBV18
j_call: TRBJ1-3
cdr3_aa: CASSHRDSGNTIYF
cdr3_nt: TGTGCCAGCTCACACCGGGACTCTGGAAACACCATATATTTT

clone_size: .
d_call: TRBD1
cdr3_length: 14
v_call: TRBV6-5
j_call: TRBJ2-3
cdr3_aa: CASSLTGTADTQYF
cdr3_nt: TGTGCCAGCAGTTTAACCGGGACAGCCGATACGCAGTATTTT

clone_size: .
d_call: .
cdr3_length: 18
v_call: TRBV10-2
j_call: TRBJ2-3
cdr3_aa: CASSEHLAWGVGTDTQYF
cdr3_nt: TGCGCCAGCAGTGAGCACCTAGCGTGGGGTGTCGGCACAGATACGCAGTATTTT

clone_size: once
d_call: .
cdr3_length: 14
v_call: TRBV7-9
j_call: TRBJ2-7
cdr3_aa: CASSPPSSGPEQYF
cdr3_nt: TGTGCCAGCAGCCCCCCATCCTCTGGGCCCGAGCAGTACTTC

clone_size: .
d_call: .
cdr3_length: 15
v_call: TRBV5-1
j_call: TRBJ1-1
cdr3_aa: CASSFSGQLNTEAFF
cdr3_nt: TGCGCCAGCAGCTTTTCAGGACAGCTGAACACTGAAGCTTTCTTT

clone_size: .
d_call: TRBD1
cdr3_length: 13
v_call: TRBV2
j_call: TRBJ2-7
cdr3_aa: CASSGDRTYEQYF
cdr3_nt: TGTGCCAGCAGTGGGGACAGAACCTACGAGCAGTACTTC

clone_size: .
d_call: .
cdr3_length: 16
v_call: TRBV7-3
j_call: TRBJ1-1
cdr3_aa: CASSFTATGANTEAFF
cdr3_nt: TGTGCCAGCAGCTTCACGGCGACAGGAGCTAACACTGAAGCTTTCTTT

clone_size: .
d_call: TRBD1
cdr3_length: 14
v_call: TRBV5-1
j_call: TRBJ1-3
cdr3_aa: CASSLDRGIDTIYF
cdr3_nt: TGCGCCAGCAGCCTTGACAGGGGGATCGACACCATATATTTT

clone_size: .
d_call: TRBD1
cdr3_length: 18
v_call: TRBV5-1
j_call: TRBJ2-7
cdr3_aa: CASSRSLSTGTGRYEQYF
cdr3_nt: TGCGCCAGCAGCCGTTCCCTGTCGACCGGGACAGGGCGCTACGAGCAGTACTTC

clone_size: .
d_call: TRBD1
cdr3_length: 20
v_call: TRBV7-6
j_call: TRBJ2-7
cdr3_aa: CASNPIRQGVARQGRYEQYF
cdr3_nt: TGTGCCAGCAACCCTATCCGTCAGGGGGTCGCTAGACAAGGCAGATACGAGCAGTACTTC

clone_size: .
d_call: TRBD2
cdr3_length: 16
v_call: TRBV27
j_call: TRBJ2-3
cdr3_aa: CASSLWSSGGTDTQYF
cdr3_nt: TGTGCCAGCAGTTTATGGTCTAGCGGGGGCACAGATACGCAGTATTTT

clone_size: .
d_call: TRBD1
cdr3_length: 14
v_call: TRBV19
j_call: TRBJ1-4
cdr3_aa: CASSRRQGNEKLFF
cdr3_nt: TGTGCCAGTAGTCGCCGACAGGGGAATGAAAAACTGTTTTTT

clone_size: once
d_call: TRBD1
cdr3_length: 15
v_call: TRBV5-1
j_call: TRBJ2-1
cdr3_aa: CATRSGTGIYNEQFF
cdr3_nt: TGCGCCACCCGATCCGGGACAGGGATCTACAATGAGCAGTTCTTC

clone_size: .
d_call: .
cdr3_length: 15
v_call: TRBV6-5
j_call: TRBJ1-1
cdr3_aa: CASSYSGRTNTEAFF
cdr3_nt: TGTGCCAGCAGTTACTCCGGTCGGACGAACACTGAAGCTTTCTTT

clone_size: .
d_call: .
cdr3_length: 14
v_call: TRBV23-1
j_call: TRBJ1-1
cdr3_aa: CASSQYWVSTEAFF
cdr3_nt: TGCGCCAGCAGTCAATATTGGGTAAGTACTGAAGCTTTCTTT

clone_size: .
d_call: TRBD1
cdr3_length: 16
v_call: TRBV5-1
j_call: TRBJ2-2
cdr3_aa: CASRKGQGLNTGELFF
cdr3_nt: TGCGCCAGCAGAAAAGGACAGGGGTTAAACACCGGGGAGCTGTTTTTT

clone_size: .
d_call: .
cdr3_length: 17
v_call: TRBV5-1
j_call: TRBJ2-6
cdr3_aa: CASSLGHLDSGANVLTF
cdr3_nt: TGCGCCAGCAGCTTGGGACATCTGGACTCTGGGGCCAACGTCCTGACTTTC

clone_size: .
d_call: TRBD2
cdr3_length: 14
v_call: TRBV7-3
j_call: TRBJ2-5
cdr3_aa: CASSISGGTETQYF
cdr3_nt: TGTGCCAGCAGCATTAGCGGGGGGACGGAGACCCAGTACTTC

clone_size: .
d_call: .
cdr3_length: 15
v_call: TRBV5-1
j_call: TRBJ1-1
cdr3_aa: CASSSSGGPNTEAFF
cdr3_nt: TGCGCCAGCAGCTCATCCGGGGGGCCGAACACTGAAGCTTTCTTT

clone_size: .
d_call: .
cdr3_length: 13
v_call: TRBV9
j_call: TRBJ2-7
cdr3_aa: CASSVGVSGEQYF
cdr3_nt: TGTGCCAGCAGCGTAGGTGTCTCGGGGGAGCAGTACTTC

clone_size: .
d_call: .
cdr3_length: 15
v_call: TRBV6-5
j_call: TRBJ2-2
cdr3_aa: CASSYGGLGTGELFF
cdr3_nt: TGTGCCAGCAGTTACGGGGGGCTCGGCACCGGGGAGCTGTTTTTT

clone_size: .
d_call: .
cdr3_length: 14
v_call: TRBV15
j_call: TRBJ1-4
cdr3_aa: CATSRGQGSEKLFF
cdr3_nt: TGTGCCACCAGCAGGGGCCAGGGCTCCGAAAAACTGTTTTTT

clone_size: .
d_call: .
cdr3_length: 12
v_call: TRBV29-1
j_call: TRBJ2-7
cdr3_aa: CSVRTISYEQYF
cdr3_nt: TGCAGCGTTCGTACTATTTCCTACGAGCAGTACTTC

clone_size: .
d_call: .
cdr3_length: 15
v_call: TRBV4-1
j_call: TRBJ2-7
cdr3_aa: CASSPEGTHNYEQYF
cdr3_nt: TGCGCCAGCAGCCCCGAGGGGACTCACAACTACGAGCAGTACTTC

clone_size: .
d_call: TRBD1
cdr3_length: 14
v_call: TRBV29-1
j_call: TRBJ2-5
cdr3_aa: CSVKKNRGQETQYF
cdr3_nt: TGCAGCGTGAAAAAGAACAGGGGCCAAGAGACCCAGTACTTC

clone_size: .
d_call: TRBD2
cdr3_length: 16
v_call: TRBV11-3
j_call: TRBJ2-7
cdr3_aa: CASSFYPTSDTYEQYF
cdr3_nt: TGTGCCAGCAGCTTTTACCCGACTAGCGATACCTACGAGCAGTACTTC

clone_size: .
d_call: .
cdr3_length: 13
v_call: TRBV28
j_call: TRBJ1-5
cdr3_aa: CATRTNPNQPQHF
cdr3_nt: TGTGCCACCCGGACCAACCCAAATCAGCCCCAGCATTTT

clone_size: .
d_call: .
cdr3_length: 15
v_call: TRBV18
j_call: TRBJ2-5
cdr3_aa: CASSPQMGNQETQYF
cdr3_nt: TGTGCCAGCTCACCACAGATGGGCAACCAAGAGACCCAGTACTTC

clone_size: .
d_call: .
cdr3_length: 13
v_call: TRBV4-1
j_call: TRBJ2-5
cdr3_aa: CASSAAVPETQYF
cdr3_nt: TGCGCCAGCAGCGCGGCCGTCCCAGAGACCCAGTACTTC

clone_size: .
d_call: .
cdr3_length: 16
v_call: TRBV19
j_call: TRBJ2-1
cdr3_aa: CASSAPRVKVHNEQFF
cdr3_nt: TGTGCCAGTAGTGCCCCCAGGGTCAAGGTACACAATGAGCAGTTCTTC